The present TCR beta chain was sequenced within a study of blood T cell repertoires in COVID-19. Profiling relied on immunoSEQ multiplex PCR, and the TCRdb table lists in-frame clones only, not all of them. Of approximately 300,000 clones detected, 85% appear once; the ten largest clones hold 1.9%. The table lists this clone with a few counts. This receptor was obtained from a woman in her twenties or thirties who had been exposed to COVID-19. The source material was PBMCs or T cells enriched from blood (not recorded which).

Here the CDR3 reads CASSPGLDSSYEQYF. CDR3 nucleotide sequence: TGTGCCAGCAGCCCGGGACTCGATTCCTCCTACGAGCAGTACTTC. V and J are TRBV5-4 and TRBJ2-7, with TRBD2 as a possible D gene (6 bases). Trimming stripped 4 bases from V and 0 bases from J, with 14 bases between. Looked up from germline, CDR1 is SGHNT and CDR2 is YYREEE (reference sequence). The CDR3 sequence is 15 residues long.